This T cell receptor beta chain was captured in a study of shared clonotypes between healthy human individuals. The study, taken as a whole, reports: Naive subsets usually exceeded memory subsets in estimated richness.

Produced via immunoSEQ multiplex PCR; TCRdb's table is partial and in-frame only. The sample holds a few million clones; approximately 92% are singletons and the top ten take around 0.15%. Comments on this clone: Antigen unknown.

Trimming cost V 6 bases and J 0 bases; bases outside gene matches: 9. The CDR3 loop spans 17 amino acids. The germline CDR1 and CDR2 sequences are SGHNT and YYREEE (reference sequence). The source of this sequence is a man younger than 30 in good health. The specimen was naive CD4+ T cells sorted from blood. Subset given: CD45RA+ positively selected. V is TRBV5-4 and J is TRBJ2-6; 7 bases fit TRBD1. CDR3 nucleotide sequence: TGTGCCAGCACCTTAGGACAGGCATCCTCTGGGGCCAACGTCCTGACTTTC. This encodes CASTLGQASSGANVLTF.